Below, one T cell receptor (beta chain) is given with its context. This clonotype came up a few times. The target of this receptor is not known. Per-base qualities were not stored, and no clone one base away is much larger. The method behind the library was RACE. These reads were obtained on a NextSeq 500. Library preparation attached unique molecular identifiers to individual cDNA molecules for quantitative, reproducible TCR counting. Each blood RNA sample was used to sequence both TCR alpha and TCR beta chains. The original methods were these. A median of approximately 100,000 TCRs per sample was observed, with a range of 23,224 to 690,600. V, J and CDR3 annotation of the TCR reads was carried out using the Decombinator software suite. Every sample was subsampled to the same number of TCRs (28,000) for the PS versus PT1 abundance plots. Expanded TCRs were defined as absent before sensitization and observed at least eight times at the 2-week time point. Through fastp at Q25 and MiXCR, TCRdb rebuilt clones from the public reads, retaining in-frame beta chains. Each entry is one CDR3 protein sequence, shown with its most common DNA and genes. These V and J calls rely on TCRdb rather than the paper's analysis. This sample holds about 190,000 distinct CDR3 sequences; around 25% were observed only once. 2% to 2.5% of the sample lies in the top ten.

V gives up 1 base and J gives up 9 bases, and the segment between their germline ends measures 22 bases. The germline V gene (reference sequence) specifies DFQATT as CDR1 and SNEGSKA as CDR2. The CDR3 starts with the cysteine, ends with the phenylalanine, and has 16 residues. CDR3 DNA is the only sequence kept; it has 48 bases, read in frame from the first base. The intended sense of this specimen's time point label: patch test 3, about 24 weeks after DPC sensitization. This sample's treatment or condition label indicates: therapeutic diphenylcyclopropenone sensitization with weekly scalp DPC. At each patch-test visit, blood was drawn before the patch test was applied. To be eligible, patients had to be aged 18 to 70, diagnosed with alopecia and judged suitable for DPC therapy, while pregnant patients were excluded. Total RNA was extracted from unfractionated whole blood that had been collected in Tempus Blood RNA tubes.

The data were taken from a study of human T cells and chemical hapten exposure (dated by TCRdb to about 2021). Regarding the complete study: For sensitization, 2% DPC in acetone was applied to an approximately 2 cm by approximately 2 cm area of upper inner arm skin. Throughout the approximately 24-week study period, patients were also given weekly therapeutic DPC doses on the scalp. Patch testing was performed on the upper back with Finn chambers containing 0.01% DPC, and the patch tests were scored after 6 days according to International Contact Dermatitis Research Group standards. The patient cohort, mostly female, included alopecia areata with under or over 50% scalp involvement, alopecia totalis and alopecia universalis. Libraries were pooled for sequencing, and per-sample TCR yields varied mainly because of small differences in library volumes within the pool. This study followed changes in the peripheral blood TCR repertoire in vivo during primary and secondary sensitization of alopecia patients to the hapten diphenylcyclopropenone (DPC). Patient blood was sampled pre-sensitization (week 0) and at 2, 6 and about 24 weeks after DPC sensitization. Blood for TCR sequencing was provided by twenty-nine alopecia patients at one to four time points (pre-sensitization, 2, 6 and 24 weeks). Findings and caveats that apply to the study as a whole: After repeated subsampling, changes were observed in the strength of the expansion versus patch-test correlation and in the threshold at which the correlation became significant. Expanded TCRs formed significantly more large CDR3 similarity clusters than pre-sensitization or healthy control sets, consistent with antigen-driven responses. DPC sensitization did not change how many TCRs were above 1 in 1000 frequency, and no evidence was found of alterations in global repertoire structure. Patch test score correlated positively with the number of PT1 expanded TCRs, reaching significance at thresholds 8, 16 and 32 but not at 4. Because all patients had alopecia, a presumed autoimmune disease, the immune response of the patients might differ from that of healthy individuals.

Sequences were derived from whole blood, sampled in connection with sensitization to the hapten diphenylcyclopropenone (DPC). The rearranged chain carries TRBV20-1 and TRBJ1-5; perhaps TRBD1 is the D gene, with 5 bases matching. The source of this sequence is a woman in her thirties or forties with alopecia areata. Some clones in this sample may be carry-over from other donors' samples. The nucleotide sequence is TGCAGTGCTAGAGTCCCAGGCCGAGGGGTCAACGGGCCCCAGCATTTT. Protein translation: CSARVPGRGVNGPQHF.